A single sample is the source of the 9 T cell receptor beta chains below, sequenced in a study of cytomegalovirus exposure and HLA in healthy donors. Use of 60 Vbeta and 13 Jbeta primers characterized the PCR. Generated by immunoSEQ multiplex PCR, the TCRdb table keeps only in-frame clones and is missing some. The table lists approximately 150,000 clones, under 90% of them singletons, with 4.5% in the top ten. Sequencing was performed on PBMCs. Source of these receptors: a man in his forties in good health and CMV-seronegative.

This clone was recorded only once. The V and J genes are TRBV11-2 and TRBJ2-5; perhaps TRBD1 as D (6 bases). The V gene's germline CDR1 is SGHAT and CDR2 FQNNGV. With 1 base removed from V and 5 bases from J, the gap between germline ends came to 8 bases. The CDR3 has 13 amino acids. CDR3 region: CASSLVRGETQYF. The CDR3 DNA reads TGTGCCAGCAGCTTAGTCAGGGGCGAGACCCAGTACTTC.

The genes are TRBV19 and TRBJ2-7; perhaps TRBD1 as D (6 bases). The germline V gene has CDR1 LNHDA and CDR2 SQIVND (reference sequence). Trimming removed 4 bases at V and 7 bases at J, with 14 bases between. The CDR3 is 13 amino acids. DNA of the CDR3: TGTGCCAGTAGTAGGGGACGTACAGGGGAGCAGTACTTC. This encodes CASSRGRTGEQYF. Full variable domain (remainder filled in from reference TRBV19 and TRBJ2-7): DGGITQSPKYLFRKEGQNVTLSCEQNLNHDAMYWYRQDPGQGLRLIYYSQIVNDFQKGDIAEGYSVSREKKESFPLTVTSAQKNPTAFYLCASSRGRTGEQYFGPGTRLTVT.

The V call is TRBV18, the J call TRBJ1-1, with 10 bases lining up with TRBD1. Germline CDR1 KGHSH, CDR2 LQKENI. This CDR3 contains 15 residues. J lost 3 bases, V lost 2 bases, and 3 bases had no gene match. The DNA for the CDR3 is TGTGCCAGCTCACCAGACAGGGGGCTGTACACTGAAGCTTTCTTT. Protein sequence: CASSPDRGLYTEAFF. The full variable domain, rest sourced from reference TRBV18 and TRBJ1-1, is NAGVMQNPRHLVRRRGQEARLRCSPMKGHSHVYWYRQLPEEGLKFMVYLQKENIIDESGMPKERFSAEFPKEGPSILRIQQVVRGDSAAYFCASSPDRGLYTEAFFGQGTRLTVV.

The V call is TRBV5-4, the J call TRBJ2-5, with TRBD2 as a possible D gene (7 bases). The CDR3 covers 14 residues. Germline lookup yields CDR1 SGHNT and CDR2 YYREEE (reference sequence). V was clipped by 3 bases and J by 5 bases, with 14 bases between them. The CDR3 DNA sequence: TGTGCCAGCAGCTCCGGGGGGCGCGGGGAGACCCAGTACTTC. This translates into CASSSGGRGETQYF.

This clone showed up just once. The rearrangement uses TRBV6-1 and TRBJ1-4; 7 positions match TRBD1. The CDR3 totals 15 residues. Germline CDR1 is MNHNS and CDR2 is SASEGT. The V and J ends lost 4 bases and 4 bases, in that order; junction bases with no gene match: 6. The CDR3 nucleotides read TGTGCCAGCAGTGGGGACAGCGCGTTTAATGAAAAACTGTTTTTT. Protein: CASSGDSAFNEKLFF.

The gene calls are TRBV10-3 and TRBJ1-5; 7 bases fit TRBD1. J lost 3 bases, V lost 3 bases, and 8 bases had no gene match. CDR3 length equals 16 residues. CDR1 and CDR2 (germline): ENHRY, SYGVKD. The CDR3 sequence: CAISDLTGDANQPQHF. CDR3 nucleotide sequence: TGTGCCATCAGTGACCTTACAGGGGACGCCAATCAGCCCCAGCATTTT.

There are a few counts of this clone. This sequence joins TRBV2 and TRBJ2-5; tentative D call: TRBD1 (6 bases). Near its end, the DNA agrees better with TRBJ2-7, so the J call may be wrong. CDR1 and CDR2 from the germline V gene are SNHLY and FYNNEI. The CDR3 is 15 residues long. The CDR3 is CASDSTGAIQGEQYF. CDR3 coding DNA: TGTGCCAGCGATTCGACAGGTGCTATTCAGGGCGAGCAGTACTTC.

This chain links TRBV5-1 with TRBJ2-3, with 10 bases lining up with TRBD1. This CDR3 comprises 20 residues. V lost 4 bases and J lost 9; bases outside the gene matches: 26. Germline V gives CDR1 SGHRS, CDR2 YFSETQ. The CDR3 region has the DNA TGCGCCAGCAGCGAAGGGGACAGGGGAGGTACTAGAAAAATCCAGCAAACGCAGTATTTT. Translated, it gives CASSEGDRGGTRKIQQTQYF.

This rearrangement joins TRBV4-1 to TRBJ2-7, with TRBD2 matching over 7 bases. The trim removed 1 base at V and 2 bases at J, leaving 5 bases unmatched. Germline CDR1 is MGHRA and CDR2 is YSYEKL. The CDR3 has 15 amino acids. The CDR3: CASSQGGGSTYEQYF. In DNA, the CDR3 is TGCGCCAGCAGCCAAGGGGGGGGTTCCACCTACGAGCAGTACTTC.